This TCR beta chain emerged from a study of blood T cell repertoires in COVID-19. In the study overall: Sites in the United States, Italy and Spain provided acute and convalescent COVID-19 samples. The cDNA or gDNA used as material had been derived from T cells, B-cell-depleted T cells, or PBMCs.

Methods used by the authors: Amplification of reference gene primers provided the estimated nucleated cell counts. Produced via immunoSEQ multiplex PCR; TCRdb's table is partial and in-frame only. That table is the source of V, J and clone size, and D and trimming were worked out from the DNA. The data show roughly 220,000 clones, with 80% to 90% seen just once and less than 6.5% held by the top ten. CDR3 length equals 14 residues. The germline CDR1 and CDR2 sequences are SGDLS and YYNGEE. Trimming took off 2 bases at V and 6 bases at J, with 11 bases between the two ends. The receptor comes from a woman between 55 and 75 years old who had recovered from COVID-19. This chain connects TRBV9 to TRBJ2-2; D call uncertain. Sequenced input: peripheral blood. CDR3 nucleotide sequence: TGTGCCAGCAGCGTCTCGAGCTCGGCCGGGGAGCTGTTTTTT. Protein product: CASSVSSSAGELFF.